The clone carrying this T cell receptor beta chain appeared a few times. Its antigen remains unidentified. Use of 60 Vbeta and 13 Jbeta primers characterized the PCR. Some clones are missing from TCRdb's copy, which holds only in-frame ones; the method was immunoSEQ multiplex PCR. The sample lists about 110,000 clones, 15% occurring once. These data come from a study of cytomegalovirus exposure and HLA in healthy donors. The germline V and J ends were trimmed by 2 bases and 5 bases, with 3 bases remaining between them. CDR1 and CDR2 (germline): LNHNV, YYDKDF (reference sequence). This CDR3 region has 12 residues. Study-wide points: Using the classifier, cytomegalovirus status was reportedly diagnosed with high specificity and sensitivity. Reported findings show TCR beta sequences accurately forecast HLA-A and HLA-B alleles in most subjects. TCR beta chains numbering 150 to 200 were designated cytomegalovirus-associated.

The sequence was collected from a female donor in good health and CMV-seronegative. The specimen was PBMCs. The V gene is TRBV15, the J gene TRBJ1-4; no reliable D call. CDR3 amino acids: CATSRLNEKLFF. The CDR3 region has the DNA TGTGCCACCAGCAGACTGAATGAAAAACTGTTTTTT. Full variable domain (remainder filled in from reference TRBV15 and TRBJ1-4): DAMVIQNPRYQVTQFGKPVTLSCSQTLNHNVMYWYQQKSSQAPKLLFHYYDKDFNNEADTPDNFQSRRPNTSFCFLDIRSPGLGDTAMYLCATSRLNEKLFFGSGTQLSVL.